Detailed here is one T cell receptor beta chain. Its antigen is unidentified. This entry belongs to a study of OX40 agonist ivuxolimab in advanced cancers. Whole-study findings and limits: Nonresponders included some who also had low normalized T-cell clonal expansion.

Only in-frame clones appear in the TCRdb table, and some are missing; sequencing was by immunoSEQ multiplex PCR. This sample has around 70,000 clones, with just under 85% found just once. This CDR3 spans 14 amino acids. V was trimmed by 5 bases and J by 4 bases, leaving 12 bases between them. From germline, CDR1 is PRHDT and CDR2 FYEKMQ (reference sequence). The rearrangement links TRBV13 to TRBJ1-3; D call uncertain. This specimen consisted of CD4+ or CD8+ T cells sorted from blood, obtained in a trial of the OX40 agonist ivuxolimab. This clonotype was sampled from an adult with an advanced solid tumor such as melanoma, head and neck, liver or kidney cancer. The CDR3 is CASSPPDGGNTIYF. Written as DNA, the CDR3 is TGTGCCAGCAGCCCGCCCGATGGGGGAAACACCATATATTTT.